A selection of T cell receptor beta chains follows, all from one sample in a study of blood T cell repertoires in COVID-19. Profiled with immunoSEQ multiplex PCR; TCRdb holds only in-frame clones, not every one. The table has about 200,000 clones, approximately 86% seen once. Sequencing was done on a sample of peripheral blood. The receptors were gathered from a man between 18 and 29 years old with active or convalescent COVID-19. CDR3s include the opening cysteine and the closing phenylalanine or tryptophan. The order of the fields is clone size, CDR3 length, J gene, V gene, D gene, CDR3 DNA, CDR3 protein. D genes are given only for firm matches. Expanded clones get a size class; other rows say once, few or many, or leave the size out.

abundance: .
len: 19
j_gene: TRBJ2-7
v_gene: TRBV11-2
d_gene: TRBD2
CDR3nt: TGTGCCAGCAGCACGCTTGGAGGTAGCGGGAGGGGAAGCTCCTACGAGCAGTACTTC
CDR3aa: CASSTLGGSGRGSSYEQYF

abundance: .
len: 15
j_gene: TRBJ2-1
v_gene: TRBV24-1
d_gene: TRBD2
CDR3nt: TGTGCCACCAGCGGGACTAGCGGGAGGGTACATGAGCAGTTCTTC
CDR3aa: CATSGTSGRVHEQFF

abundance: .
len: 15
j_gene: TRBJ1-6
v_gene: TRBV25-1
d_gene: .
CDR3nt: TGTGCCAGCAGTCCAGAATTGTCCTATAATTCACCCCTCCACTTT
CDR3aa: CASSPELSYNSPLHF

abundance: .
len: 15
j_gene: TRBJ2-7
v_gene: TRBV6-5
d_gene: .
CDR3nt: TGTGCCAGCAGTCAACAAAGGGACAGCCGGGGGGAGCAGTACTTC
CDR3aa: CASSQQRDSRGEQYF

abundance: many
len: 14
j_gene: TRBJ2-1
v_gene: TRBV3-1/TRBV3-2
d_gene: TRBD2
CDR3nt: TGTGCCAGCAGGGGACTAGCGGGAGGTAATGAGCAGTTCTTC
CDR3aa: CASRGLAGGNEQFF

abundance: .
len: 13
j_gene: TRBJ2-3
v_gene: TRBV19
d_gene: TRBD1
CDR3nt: TGTGCCAGGGGACAGGTGAGGACAGATACGCAGTATTTT
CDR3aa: CARGQVRTDTQYF

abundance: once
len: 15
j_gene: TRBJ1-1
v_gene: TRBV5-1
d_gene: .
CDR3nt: TGCGCCAGCAGCCTCCGGGCCCAGGGCGGCACTGAAGCTTTCTTT
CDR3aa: CASSLRAQGGTEAFF

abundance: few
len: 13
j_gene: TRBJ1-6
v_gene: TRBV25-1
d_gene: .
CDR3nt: TGTGCCAGCAGTGAATTCAGGGTTTCACCCCTCCACTTT
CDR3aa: CASSEFRVSPLHF

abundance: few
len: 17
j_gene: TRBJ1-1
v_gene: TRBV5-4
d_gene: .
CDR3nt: TGTGCCAGCAGCACACAGGGTCGGGGAGTGGCAAACACTGAAGCTTTCTTT
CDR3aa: CASSTQGRGVANTEAFF

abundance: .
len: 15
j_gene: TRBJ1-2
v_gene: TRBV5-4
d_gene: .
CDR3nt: TGTGCCAGCAGCTTGCGGGGTGTCGGGCTTGGGGGCTACACCTTC
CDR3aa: CASSLRGVGLGGYTF

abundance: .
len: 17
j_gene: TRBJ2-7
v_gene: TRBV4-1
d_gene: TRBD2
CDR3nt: TGCGCCAGCAGCTTGTCCGGGACTAGCGGGGGAAGGGGCGAGCAGTACTTC
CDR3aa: CASSLSGTSGGRGEQYF

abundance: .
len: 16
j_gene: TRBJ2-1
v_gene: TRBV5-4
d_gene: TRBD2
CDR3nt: TGTGCCAGCAGCTTGTTAGCGGGAGGCAAATACAATGAGCAGTTCTTC
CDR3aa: CASSLLAGGKYNEQFF

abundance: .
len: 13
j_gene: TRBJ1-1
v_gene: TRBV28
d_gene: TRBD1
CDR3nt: TGTGCCAGCAGTACGGGACAGGGTGGTGAAGCTTTCTTT
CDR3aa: CASSTGQGGEAFF

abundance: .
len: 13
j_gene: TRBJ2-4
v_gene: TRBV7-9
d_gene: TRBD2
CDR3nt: TGTGCCAGCAGCTCACCGGGGGGTAACATTCAGTACTTC
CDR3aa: CASSSPGGNIQYF

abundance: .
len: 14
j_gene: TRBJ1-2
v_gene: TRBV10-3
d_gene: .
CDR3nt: TGTGCCATCAGTGAGGGCACCTTTAACTATGGCTACACCTTC
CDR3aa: CAISEGTFNYGYTF

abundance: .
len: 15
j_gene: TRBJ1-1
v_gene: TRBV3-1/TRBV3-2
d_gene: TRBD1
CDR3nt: TGTGCCAGCAGCCAGGGGACAGGGGGAGGGACTGAAGCTTTCTTT
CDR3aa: CASSQGTGGGTEAFF

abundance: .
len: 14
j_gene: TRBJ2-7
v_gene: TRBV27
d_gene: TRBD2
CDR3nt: TGTGCCAGCAGTCCCCAGGGAGGGCTCCACGAGCAGTACTTC
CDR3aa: CASSPQGGLHEQYF

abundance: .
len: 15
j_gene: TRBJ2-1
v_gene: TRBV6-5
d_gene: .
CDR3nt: TGTGCCAGCTCAACGAGCCCGGGCTCCTACAATGAGCAGTTCTTC
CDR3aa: CASSTSPGSYNEQFF

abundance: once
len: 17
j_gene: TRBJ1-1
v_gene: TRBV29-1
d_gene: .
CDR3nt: TGCAGCGTCGATCCGCGGGTGCAGTCCTACTCGAACACTGAAGCTTTCTTT
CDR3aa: CSVDPRVQSYSNTEAFF

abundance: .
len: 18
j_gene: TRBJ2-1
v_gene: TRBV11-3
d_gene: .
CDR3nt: TGTGCCAGCAGCTTAATGGTGGGGGCAGGATTAGGATACAATGAGCAGTTCTTC
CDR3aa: CASSLMVGAGLGYNEQFF

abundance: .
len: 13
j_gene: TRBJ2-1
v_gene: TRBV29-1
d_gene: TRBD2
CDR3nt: TGCAGCGTTGTATCCAGCGGGACTGGGGAGCAGTTCTTC
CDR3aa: CSVVSSGTGEQFF

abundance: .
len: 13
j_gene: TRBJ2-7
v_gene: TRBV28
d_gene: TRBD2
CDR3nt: TGTGCCATAGGGACTAGCGGGAGGAGCGAGCAGTACTTC
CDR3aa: CAIGTSGRSEQYF

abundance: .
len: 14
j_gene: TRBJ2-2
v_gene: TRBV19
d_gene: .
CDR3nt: TGTGCCAGTAGGTCGGAGGAGACGGCCGGGGAGCTGTTTTTT
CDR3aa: CASRSEETAGELFF

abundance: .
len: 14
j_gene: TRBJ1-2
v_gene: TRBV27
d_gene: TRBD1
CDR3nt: TGTGCCAGCAGTTTTTCCGGGACAGGGCATGACTACACCTTC
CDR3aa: CASSFSGTGHDYTF

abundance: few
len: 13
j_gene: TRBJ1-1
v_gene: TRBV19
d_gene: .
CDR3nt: TGTGCCAGTAGTATCTCCGTGAACACTGAAGCTTTCTTT
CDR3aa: CASSISVNTEAFF

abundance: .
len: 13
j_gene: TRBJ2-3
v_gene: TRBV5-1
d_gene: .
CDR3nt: TGCGCCAGCAGCTTGGGGGCTACAGATACGCAGTATTTT
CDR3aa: CASSLGATDTQYF

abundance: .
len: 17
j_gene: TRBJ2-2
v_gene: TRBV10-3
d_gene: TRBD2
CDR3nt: TGTGCCATCACTGGAGACGGAACTAGCGGGTACACCGGGGAGCTGTTTTTT
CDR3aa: CAITGDGTSGYTGELFF

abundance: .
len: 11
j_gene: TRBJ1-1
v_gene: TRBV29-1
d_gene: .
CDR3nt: TGCAGCGTCGAGAGGAACACTGAAGCTTTCTTT
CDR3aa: CSVERNTEAFF

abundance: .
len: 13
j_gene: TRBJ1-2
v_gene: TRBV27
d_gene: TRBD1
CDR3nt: TGTGCCAGCAGTTTATGGAGGGGGCTTGGCTACACCTTC
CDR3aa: CASSLWRGLGYTF

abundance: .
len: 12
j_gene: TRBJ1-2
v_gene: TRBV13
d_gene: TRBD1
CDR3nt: TGTGCCACTCCGGGACAGGGGAACGGCTACACCTTC
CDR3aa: CATPGQGNGYTF

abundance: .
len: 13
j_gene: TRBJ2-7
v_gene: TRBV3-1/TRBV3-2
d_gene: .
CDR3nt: TGTGCCAGCAGCCCCCTGGGCGCAAACGAGCAGTACTTC
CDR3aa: CASSPLGANEQYF

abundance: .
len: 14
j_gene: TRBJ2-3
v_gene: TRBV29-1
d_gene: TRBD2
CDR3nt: TGCAGCGTTGGAGAGCGGGGACGCACAGATACGCAGTATTTT
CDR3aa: CSVGERGRTDTQYF

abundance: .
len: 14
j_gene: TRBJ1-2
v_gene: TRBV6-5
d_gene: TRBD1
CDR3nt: TGTGCCAGCAGTCGACAGGGGGCTCTCTATGGCTACACCTTC
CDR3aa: CASSRQGALYGYTF

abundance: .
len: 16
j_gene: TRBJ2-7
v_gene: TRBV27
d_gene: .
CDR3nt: TGTGCCAGCAGTTTAGCCTCGTTGAGTACCAAAAACGAGCAGTACTTC
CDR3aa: CASSLASLSTKNEQYF

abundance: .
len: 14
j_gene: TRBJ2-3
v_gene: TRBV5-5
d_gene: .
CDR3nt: TGTGCCAGCAGCCGTAGCGGAGCTACAGATACGCAGTATTTT
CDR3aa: CASSRSGATDTQYF

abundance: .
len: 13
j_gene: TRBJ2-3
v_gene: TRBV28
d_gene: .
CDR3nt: TGTGCCGCCCGGGGGACCGACACAGATACGCAGTATTTT
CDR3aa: CAARGTDTDTQYF

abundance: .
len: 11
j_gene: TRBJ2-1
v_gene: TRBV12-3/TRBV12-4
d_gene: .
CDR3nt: TGTGCCAGCAGTTTTGGGGGCGTGCAGTTCTTC
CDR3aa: CASSFGGVQFF

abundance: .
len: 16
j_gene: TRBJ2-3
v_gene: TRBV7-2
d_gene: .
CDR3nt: TGTGCCAGCAGCCACTACGGCGGAGATACTCCTGATACGCAGTATTTT
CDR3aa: CASSHYGGDTPDTQYF

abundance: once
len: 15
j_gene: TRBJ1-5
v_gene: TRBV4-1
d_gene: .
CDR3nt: TGCGCCAGCAGCCAAGATTGGGCAAGGAATCAGCCCCAGCATTTT
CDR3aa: CASSQDWARNQPQHF

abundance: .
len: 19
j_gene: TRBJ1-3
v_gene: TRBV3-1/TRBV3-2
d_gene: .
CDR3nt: TGTGCCAGCAGCCGGTCGGGGGTTACACGGGCAGGCTCTGGAAACACCATATATTTT
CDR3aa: CASSRSGVTRAGSGNTIYF

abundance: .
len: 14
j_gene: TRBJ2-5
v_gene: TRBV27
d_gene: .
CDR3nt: TGTGCCAGCAGTTTACTGGGGGGACAAGAGACCCAGTACTTC
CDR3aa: CASSLLGGQETQYF

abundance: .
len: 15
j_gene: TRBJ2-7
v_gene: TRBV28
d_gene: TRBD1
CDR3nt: TGTGCCAGCAGTTTCCCCCGGACAGGGGTTTACGAGCAGTACTTC
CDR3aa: CASSFPRTGVYEQYF

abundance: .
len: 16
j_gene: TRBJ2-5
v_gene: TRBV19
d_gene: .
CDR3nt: TGTGCCAGTAGTATAGGTGGCTTTAGGGGCGCAGAGACCCAGTACTTC
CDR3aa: CASSIGGFRGAETQYF

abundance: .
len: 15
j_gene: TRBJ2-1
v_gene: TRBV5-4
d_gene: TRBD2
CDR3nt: TGTGCCAGCAGCAAGGGAGGGGCAGACAACAATGAGCAGTTCTTC
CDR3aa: CASSKGGADNNEQFF

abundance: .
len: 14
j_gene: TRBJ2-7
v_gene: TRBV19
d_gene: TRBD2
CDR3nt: TGTGCCAGGTCTAGCGGCCAACCGGGGGGCGAGCAGTACTTC
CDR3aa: CARSSGQPGGEQYF

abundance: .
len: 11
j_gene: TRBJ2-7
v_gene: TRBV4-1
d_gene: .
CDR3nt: TGCGCCAGCAGCCACCGCGGGGAGCAGTACTTC
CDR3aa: CASSHRGEQYF

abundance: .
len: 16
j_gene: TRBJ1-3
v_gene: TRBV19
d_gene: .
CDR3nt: TGTGCCAGTAGTATGCTTGTGGGGGCTACTGGAAACACCATATATTTT
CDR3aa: CASSMLVGATGNTIYF

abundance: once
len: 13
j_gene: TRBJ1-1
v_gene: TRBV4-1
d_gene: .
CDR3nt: TGCGCCAGCAGCCAAGGTCCAGTAACTGAAGCTTTCTTT
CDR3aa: CASSQGPVTEAFF

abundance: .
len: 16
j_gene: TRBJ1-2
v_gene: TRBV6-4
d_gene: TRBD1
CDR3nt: TGTGCCAGCAGTGACGCGAACAGGGGAGATAACTATGGCTACACCTTC
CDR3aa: CASSDANRGDNYGYTF

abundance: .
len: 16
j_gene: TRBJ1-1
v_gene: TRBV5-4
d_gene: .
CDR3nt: TGTGCCAGCAGCGATGGAGGGTTTGTCAGGGCCACTGAAGCTTTCTTT
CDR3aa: CASSDGGFVRATEAFF

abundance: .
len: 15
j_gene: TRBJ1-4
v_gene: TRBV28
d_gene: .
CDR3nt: TGTGCCAGCAGAACGGGGGGCGCGATAGGTGAAAAACTGTTTTTT
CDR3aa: CASRTGGAIGEKLFF

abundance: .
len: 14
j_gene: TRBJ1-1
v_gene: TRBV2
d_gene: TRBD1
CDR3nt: TGTGCCAGCAGTTCTGAGACAGGGACGACTGAAGCTTTCTTT
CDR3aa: CASSSETGTTEAFF

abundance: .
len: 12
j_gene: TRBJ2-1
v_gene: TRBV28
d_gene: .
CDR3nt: TGTGCCAGCAGTTTGGGGGGATGGGAGCAGTTCTTC
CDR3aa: CASSLGGWEQFF

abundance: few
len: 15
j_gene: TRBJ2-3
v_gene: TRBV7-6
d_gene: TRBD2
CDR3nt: TGTGCCAGCAGCTTCCGGACTAGCGGGAGTAATACGCAGTATTTT
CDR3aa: CASSFRTSGSNTQYF

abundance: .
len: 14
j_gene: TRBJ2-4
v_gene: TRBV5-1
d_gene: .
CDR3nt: TGCGCCAGCAGCTTAGCTGTAGGTCGGGACATTCAGTACTTC
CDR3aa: CASSLAVGRDIQYF

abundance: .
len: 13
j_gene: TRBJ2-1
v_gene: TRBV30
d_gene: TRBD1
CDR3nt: TGTGCCTGGAGTGAGGGGGCCCCCAATGAGCAGTTCTTC
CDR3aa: CAWSEGAPNEQFF